The present T cell receptor beta chain was sequenced within a study of blood T cell repertoires in COVID-19. Study background: From T cells, B-cell-depleted T cells, or PBMCs came the material, which was cDNA or gDNA.

V dropped 6 bases and J dropped 5 bases, with 16 bases sitting between them. CDR3 length: 15 amino acids. CDR1 is SGHVS, CDR2 FNYEAQ, per germline. Methods used by the authors: Amplifying reference gene primers gave estimates of nucleated cell counts. Some clones are missing from TCRdb's copy, which holds only in-frame ones; the method was immunoSEQ multiplex PCR. The V and J calls and clone size come from that table; D and trimming were worked out from the DNA. The sample has 50,000 to 65,000 clones; roughly 79% are singletons. The TCR originated in a woman aged 60-75 years with acute or convalescent COVID-19. V and J are TRBV7-6 and TRBJ1-4; maybe TRBD1 (6 bases). Sequencing was carried out using peripheral blood. The CDR3 DNA sequence: TGTGCCAGCAGTCCAGGGAGGGGGAAGAATGAAAAACTGTTTTTT. It specifies CASSPGRGKNEKLFF. The full variable domain, with the rest looked up from reference TRBV7-6 and TRBJ1-4, is GAGVSQSPRYKVTKRGQDVALRCDPISGHVSLYWYRQALGQGPEFLTYFNYEAQQDKSGLPNDRFSAERPEGSISTLTIQRTEQRDSAMYRCASSPGRGKNEKLFFGSGTQLSVL.